Listed below are T cell receptor beta chains from one sample, sequenced in a study of tumor-infiltrating lymphocytes in primary liver carcinoma. TCRdb re-analysed the multiplex PCR reads in MiXCR, keeping a single row per CDR3 protein. Among more than 70,000 distinct CDR3 sequences listed, around 70% were seen once. Specimen: liver tumor tissue from sampling region 1. The receptors shown here come from a man aged 35 to 55 with primary liver carcinoma and hepatitis B virus infection. Each CDR3 is given with its conserved first and last residue. Fields, in order: J gene, V gene, CDR3 protein.

TRBJ2-1,TRBV12-3/TRBV12-4,CAGSPHTGNDQFF
TRBJ2-7,TRBV7-9,CASSRTRGGYEHYF
TRBJ2-7,TRBV7-8,CASSSTGVYEQYF
TRBJ2-6,TRBV28,CASSPYDSSQAGANVLTF
TRBJ2-2,TRBV28,CASSLTGSGTGELFF
TRBJ2-1,TRBV28,CASSSTIVPRPSEQFF
TRBJ2-5,TRBV28,CASSSGPLGETQYF
TRBJ1-2,TRBV24-1,CATSDPDQRYTF
TRBJ1-1,TRBV6-2/TRBV6-3,CVSSWDPNTEAFF
.,TRBV11-2,CASSLDEASGYNEQYF
TRBJ2-3,TRBV11-2,CASSLRASGKDTQYF
TRBJ2-7,TRBV6-1,CASSGGNHEQYF
TRBJ1-1,TRBV5-1,CASSQKTGGGGNTEAFF
TRBJ1-2,TRBV6-5,CAGRDDRVHGYTF
TRBJ1-5,TRBV10-3,CAIKKDGDSNQPQHF
TRBJ2-2,TRBV11-2,CTSNLVGRGTGELFF
TRBJ2-2,TRBV6-2/TRBV6-3,CASSQLGTGELFF
TRBJ2-2,TRBV5-1,CANSLRAGDTGELFF
TRBJ1-1,TRBV6-5,CASRRQRNTEASF
TRBJ2-5,TRBV28,CASSRTGVETQYF
TRBJ2-1,TRBV11-2,CAGGGVYKQFF
TRBJ1-1,TRBV9,CASSVGPRTGNTEAFF
TRBJ1-1,TRBV11-2,CTSSLDGDMGRRFTEAFF
TRBJ2-7,TRBV29-1,CSVKKDTYERYF
TRBJ2-2,TRBV5-1,CASSPDRQKTGELFF
TRBJ2-2,TRBV7-9,CASSMGGATTGEPFF
TRBJ1-6,TRBV12-3/TRBV12-4,CASSPGSGRVGSPLHF
TRBJ2-1,TRBV6-1,CDSNNPGQGSNEQFF
TRBJ1-2,TRBV12-3/TRBV12-4,CVSRPNNYGYTF
TRBJ2-7,TRBV12-3/TRBV12-4,CVNSSGYEQYF
TRBJ2-7,TRBV28,CASSRRGGRYSHEQYF
TRBJ2-7,TRBV6-1,CASCVRGSYEQYF
TRBJ2-7,TRBV5-4,CASSTIETAYEQYF